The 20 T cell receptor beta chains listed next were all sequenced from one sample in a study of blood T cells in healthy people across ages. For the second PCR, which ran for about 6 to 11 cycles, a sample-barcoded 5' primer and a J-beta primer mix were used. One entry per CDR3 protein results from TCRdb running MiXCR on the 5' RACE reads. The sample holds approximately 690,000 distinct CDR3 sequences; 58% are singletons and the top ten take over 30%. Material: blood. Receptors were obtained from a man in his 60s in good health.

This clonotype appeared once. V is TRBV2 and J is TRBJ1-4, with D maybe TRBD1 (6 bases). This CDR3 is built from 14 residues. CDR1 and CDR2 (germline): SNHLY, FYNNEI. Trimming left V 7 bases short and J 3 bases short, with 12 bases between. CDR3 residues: CASTEGGANEKLFF. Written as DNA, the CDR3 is TGTGCCAGCACCGAAGGGGGTGCTAATGAAAAACTGTTTTTT.

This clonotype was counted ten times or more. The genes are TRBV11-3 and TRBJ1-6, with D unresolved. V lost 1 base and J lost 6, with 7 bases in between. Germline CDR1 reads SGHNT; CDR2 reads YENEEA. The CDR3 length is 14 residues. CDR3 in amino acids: CASSLAGSNSPLHF. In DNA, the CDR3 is TGTGCCAGCAGCTTAGCGGGGAGTAATTCACCCCTCCACTTT. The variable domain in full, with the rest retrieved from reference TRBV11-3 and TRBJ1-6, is EAGVVQSPRYKIIEKKQPVAFWCNPISGHNTLYWYLQNLGQGPELLIRYENEEAVDDSQLPKDRFSAERLKGVDSTLKIQPAELGDSAVYLCASSLAGSNSPLHFGNGTRLTVT.

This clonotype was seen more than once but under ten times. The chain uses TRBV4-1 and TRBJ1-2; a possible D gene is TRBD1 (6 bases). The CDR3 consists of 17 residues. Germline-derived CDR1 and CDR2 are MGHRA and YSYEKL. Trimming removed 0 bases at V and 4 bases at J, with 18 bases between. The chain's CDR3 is CASSQDPGGSVGYGYTF. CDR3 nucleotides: TGCGCCAGCAGCCAAGACCCGGGGGGCAGCGTCGGCTATGGCTACACCTTC.

The CDR3 DNA reads as TGCAGTGCCTGGGACAGGGAGACCCAGTACTTC. It yields the protein CSAWDRETQYF. The chain combines TRBV20-1 with TRBJ2-5; 8 nucleotides align to TRBD1. The CDR3 has 11 residues. The V and J ends lost 6 bases and 5 bases, in that order; junction bases with no gene match: 2. CDR1 and CDR2 from the germline V gene are DFQATT and SNEGSKA (reference sequence).

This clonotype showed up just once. CDR3 in DNA: TGTGCCAGCAGTTACCCGGACAGGGGTGAAAAACTGTTTTTT. Protein product: CASSYPDRGEKLFF. The rearrangement uses TRBV6-6 and TRBJ1-4, with 9 bases identical to TRBD1. The CDR3 consists of 14 residues. CDR1 and CDR2 from the germline V gene are MNHNY and SVGAGI (reference sequence). Trimming removed 2 bases from V and 7 bases from J; junction bases left unmatched: 2.

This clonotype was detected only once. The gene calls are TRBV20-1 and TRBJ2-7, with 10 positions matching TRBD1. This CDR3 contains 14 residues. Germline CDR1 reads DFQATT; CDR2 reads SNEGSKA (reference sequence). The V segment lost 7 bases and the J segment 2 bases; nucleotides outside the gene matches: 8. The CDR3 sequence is CSVAPGQGPYEQYF. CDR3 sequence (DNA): TGCAGTGTTGCCCCGGGACAGGGGCCCTACGAGCAGTACTTC.

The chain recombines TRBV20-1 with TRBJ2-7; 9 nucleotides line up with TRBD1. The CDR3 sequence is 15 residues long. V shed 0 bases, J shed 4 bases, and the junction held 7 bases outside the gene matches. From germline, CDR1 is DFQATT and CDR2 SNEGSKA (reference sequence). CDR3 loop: CSARDPDRGDYEQYF. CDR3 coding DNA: TGCAGTGCTAGAGATCCCGACAGGGGGGATTACGAGCAGTACTTC.

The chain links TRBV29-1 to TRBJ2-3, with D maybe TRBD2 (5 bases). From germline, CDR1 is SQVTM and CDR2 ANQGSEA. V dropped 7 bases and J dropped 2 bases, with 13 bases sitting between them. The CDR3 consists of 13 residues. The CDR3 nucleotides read TGCAGCGGCGATGTGGGAGCCACAGATACGCAGTATTTT. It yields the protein CSGDVGATDTQYF.

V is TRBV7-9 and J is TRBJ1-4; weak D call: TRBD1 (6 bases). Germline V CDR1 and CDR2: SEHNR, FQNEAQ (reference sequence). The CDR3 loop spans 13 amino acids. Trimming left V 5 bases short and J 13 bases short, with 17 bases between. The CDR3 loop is CASSPIWTDGLFF. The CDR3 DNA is TGTGCCAGCAGCCCGATCTGGACAGACGGACTGTTTTTT.

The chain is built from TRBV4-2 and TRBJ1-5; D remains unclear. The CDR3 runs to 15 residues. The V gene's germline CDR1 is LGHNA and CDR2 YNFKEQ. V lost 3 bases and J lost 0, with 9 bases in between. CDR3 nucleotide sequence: TGTGCCAGCAGCCAGATAAGCGGTAGCAATCAGCCCCAGCATTTT. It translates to CASSQISGSNQPQHF.

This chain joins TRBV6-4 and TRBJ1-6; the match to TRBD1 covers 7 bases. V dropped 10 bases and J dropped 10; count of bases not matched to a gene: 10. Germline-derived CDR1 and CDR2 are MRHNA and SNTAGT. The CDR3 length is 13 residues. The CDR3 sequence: CATRRDSDSPLHF. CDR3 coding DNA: TGTGCCACCCGCCGGGACAGCGACTCACCCCTCCACTTT.

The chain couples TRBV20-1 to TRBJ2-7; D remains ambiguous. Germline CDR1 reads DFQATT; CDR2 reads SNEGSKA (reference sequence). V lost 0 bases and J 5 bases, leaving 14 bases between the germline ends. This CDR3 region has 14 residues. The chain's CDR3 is CSARDPAAADEQYF. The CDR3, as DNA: TGCAGTGCTAGAGATCCGGCAGCCGCAGACGAGCAGTACTTC.

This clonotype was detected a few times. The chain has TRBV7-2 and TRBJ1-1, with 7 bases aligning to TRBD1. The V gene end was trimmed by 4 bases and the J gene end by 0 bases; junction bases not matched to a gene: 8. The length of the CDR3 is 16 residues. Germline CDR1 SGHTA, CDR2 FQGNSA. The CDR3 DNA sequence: TGTGCCAGCAGCTCCCCTAGACAGGGACTGAACACTGAAGCTTTCTTT. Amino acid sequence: CASSSPRQGLNTEAFF. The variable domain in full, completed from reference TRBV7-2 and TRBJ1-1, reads GAGVSQSPSNKVTEKGKDVELRCDPISGHTALYWYRQSLGQGLEFLIYFQGNSAPDKSGLPSDRFSAERTGGSVSTLTIQRTQQEDSAVYLCASSSPRQGLNTEAFFGQGTRLTVV.

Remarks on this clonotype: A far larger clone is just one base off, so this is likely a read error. In DNA form, the CDR3 reads TGTGCCAACAGCCGCGGAGAGACCCAGTACTTC. It encodes CANSRGETQYF. The chain combines TRBV11-2 with TRBJ2-5; the D is unclear. Germline V lookup: CDR1 SGHAT, CDR2 FQNNGV. This CDR3 is built from 11 residues.

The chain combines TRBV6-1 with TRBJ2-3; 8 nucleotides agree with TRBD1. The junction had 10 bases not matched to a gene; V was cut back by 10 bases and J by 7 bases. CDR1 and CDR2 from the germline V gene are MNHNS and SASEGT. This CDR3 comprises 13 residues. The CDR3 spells CATRTGWRNTQYF. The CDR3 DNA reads TGTGCCACCAGGACAGGGTGGCGGAATACGCAGTATTTT.

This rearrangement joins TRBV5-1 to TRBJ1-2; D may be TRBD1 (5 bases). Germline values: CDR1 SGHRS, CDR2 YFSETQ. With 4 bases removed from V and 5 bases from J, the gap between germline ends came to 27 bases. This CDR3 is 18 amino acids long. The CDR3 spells CASSPLGARDWLRYGYTF. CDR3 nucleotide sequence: TGCGCCAGCAGCCCCTTAGGGGCGAGGGATTGGCTTAGATATGGCTACACCTTC.

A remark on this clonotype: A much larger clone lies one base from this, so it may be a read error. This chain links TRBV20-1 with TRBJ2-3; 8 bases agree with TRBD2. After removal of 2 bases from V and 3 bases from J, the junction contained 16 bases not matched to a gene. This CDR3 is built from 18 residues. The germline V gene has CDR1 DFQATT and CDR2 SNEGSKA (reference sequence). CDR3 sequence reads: CSARSVGGGSGTTDTQYF. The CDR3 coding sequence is TGCAGTGCTAGATCCGTTGGAGGGGGTAGCGGGACAACAGATACGCAGTATTTT.

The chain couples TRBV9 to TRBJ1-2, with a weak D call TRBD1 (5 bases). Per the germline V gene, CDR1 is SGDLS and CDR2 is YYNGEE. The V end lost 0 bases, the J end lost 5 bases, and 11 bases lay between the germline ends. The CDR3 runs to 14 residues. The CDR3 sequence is CASSVAGNSYGYTF. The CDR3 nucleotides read TGTGCCAGCAGCGTAGCAGGGAATTCGTATGGCTACACCTTC.

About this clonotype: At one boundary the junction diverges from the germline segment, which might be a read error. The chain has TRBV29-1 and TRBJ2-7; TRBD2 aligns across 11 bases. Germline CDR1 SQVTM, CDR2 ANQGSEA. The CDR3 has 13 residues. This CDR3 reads CRVATSGAYEQYF. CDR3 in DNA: TGCCGCGTCGCGACTAGCGGGGCGTACGAGCAGTACTTC.

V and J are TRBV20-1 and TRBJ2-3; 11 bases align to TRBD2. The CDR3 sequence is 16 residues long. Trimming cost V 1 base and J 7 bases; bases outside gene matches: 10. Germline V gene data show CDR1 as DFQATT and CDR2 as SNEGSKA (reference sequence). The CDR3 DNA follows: TGCAGTGCTAGAGCGGGGCTAGCGGGGGGATATAATACGCAGTATTTT. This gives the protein CSARAGLAGGYNTQYF.